This T cell receptor (beta chain) was obtained from a study of T cell repertoires in cytomegalovirus infection. Study details: Both recently identified HLA-C-restricted and well-studied HLA-B-restricted CMV epitopes were used in the study. Indicated by public TCR beta signatures were CMV infection and matching HLA type.

Whole-study results and caveats: The cumulative frequency of public TCR beta families distinguished individuals who carried CMV together with the relevant HLA. CMV-specific HLA-C-restricted TCR beta clonotypes dominated the ex vivo response.

This clonotype was found a few times. What it binds is unknown. Germline V gene sequence: CDR1 LNHNV, CDR2 YYDKDF (reference sequence). Trimming removed 4 bases at V and 5 bases at J, with 24 bases between. This CDR3 has 17 residues. TCRdb re-derived calls from the reads in MiXCR, one entry per CDR3 protein. The data show 230,000 or so distinct CDR3 sequences, less than 50% seen once. The chain links TRBV15 to TRBJ2-7, with a possible D match to TRBD2 (6 bases). This specimen was CD8+ T cells from cultured PBMCs, taken from culture after CMV antigen stimulation. The receptor's source is a human donor in good health (CMV status not recorded). Some clones in this sample may be carry-over from other donors' samples. CDR3 nucleotide sequence: TGTGCCACCAGCACCCGGACGGGAGAAGGGTGGGAGAACGAGCAGTACTTC. It specifies CATSTRTGEGWENEQYF.